These 8 T cell receptor beta chains share one sample of origin, sequenced in a study of cytomegalovirus exposure and HLA in healthy donors. Researchers ran the PCR with 60 Vbeta and 13 Jbeta primers. This table comes from immunoSEQ multiplex PCR, and its TCRdb copy is limited to in-frame clones, with some not included. This sample has some 100,000 clones, with 70% to 80% found just once. The source material was PBMCs. These receptors came from a woman aged 18 to 35 in good health and CMV-seropositive.

The chain links TRBV4-1 to TRBJ2-1; 8 bases agree with TRBD2. V trimming: 0 bases; J trimming: 1 base; junction bases outside the gene matches: 8. The germline gives CDR1 MGHRA, CDR2 YSYEKL. The CDR3 runs to 18 residues. The CDR3 is CASSQDRERESSYNEQFF. The CDR3 DNA follows: TGCGCCAGCAGCCAAGATCGGGAGCGGGAGAGTTCCTACAATGAGCAGTTCTTC.

As regards this clone: The junction departs from germline at one end; a sequencing error may be responsible. The identical CDR3 is also encoded by other nucleotide sequences in the sample. This CDR3 is CASSDSLASGANVLTF. The CDR3 DNA is TGTGCCAGTAGTGACTCACTAGCGTCTGGGGCCAACGTCCTGACTTTC. The chain carries TRBV6-4 and TRBJ2-6, with 7 bases matching TRBD2. The V gene's germline CDR1 is MRHNA and CDR2 SNTAGT. CDR3 length: 16 amino acids.

Points on this clone: The junction shows a germline mismatch at one end, possibly a read error. This rearrangement joins TRBV7-9 to TRBJ1-1; 7 nucleotides agree with TRBD1. The CDR3 spans 15 residues. Germline V CDR1 and CDR2: SEHNR, FQNEAQ (reference sequence). DNA for the CDR3: TGTGCCAGCAGCCCCTCAGGACAGGAGAACGCTGAAGCTTTCTTT. Amino acid sequence: CASSPSGQENAEAFF.

CDR3 DNA: TGTGCCACCGAAAGGGGACAGGTTCAAGACTACGAGCAGTACTTC. This translates into CATERGQVQDYEQYF. The V and J genes are TRBV10-3 and TRBJ2-7; 8 bases line up with TRBD1. CDR1 and CDR2 from the germline V gene are ENHRY and SYGVKD. V shed 10 bases and J 3 bases; nucleotides not matched to a gene: 14. This CDR3 comprises 15 residues.

This clone occurred once. The CDR3 protein is CASSLSTGNYEQYF. The CDR3, as DNA: TGTGCCAGCAGTTTATCTACAGGGAACTACGAGCAGTACTTC. The J gene is TRBJ2-7, the V gene TRBV27; perhaps TRBD1 as D (6 bases). The CDR3 is made up of 14 amino acids. The V gene lost 0 bases and the J gene lost 3 bases, with 9 bases spanning the gap. From germline, CDR1 is MNHEY and CDR2 SMNVEV (reference sequence).

The genes are TRBV30 and TRBJ2-1; weak D call: TRBD2 (5 bases). Trimming removed 0 bases at V and 7 bases at J, with 19 bases between. This CDR3 has 16 amino acids. Germline-derived CDR1 and CDR2 are GTSNPN and SVGIG (reference sequence). CDR3 region: CAWSVILALTRNEQFF. DNA of the CDR3: TGTGCCTGGAGTGTCATTTTAGCGTTAACAAGGAATGAGCAGTTCTTC.

The CDR3 DNA reads TGCAGCGTTACGGGACAGCAAGAGACCCAGTACTTC. It is translated as CSVTGQQETQYF. The chain links TRBV29-1 to TRBJ2-5, with 7 positions matching TRBD1. Germline V gene data show CDR1 as SQVTM and CDR2 as ANQGSEA. This CDR3 has 12 amino acids. Trimming took 5 bases from V and 2 from J; bases not matched to a gene: 2.

The chain has TRBV5-4 and TRBJ2-7, with a tentative D call TRBD2 (5 bases). The germline V gene has CDR1 SGHNT and CDR2 YYREEE (reference sequence). This CDR3 comprises 14 residues. V was clipped by 3 bases and J by 5 bases, with 15 bases between them. CDR3 nucleotides: TGTGCCAGCAGCTCCGCCGGGGAACCGGACGAGCAGTACTTC. Its translation: CASSSAGEPDEQYF.